The clone carrying this T cell receptor beta chain was counted ten times or more. Antigen specificity is unknown. The data derive from a study of T-cell reconstitution after alpha-beta-depleted transplantation in children. Whole-study findings and limits: Reportedly, alpha-beta T cells present about two months post-transplant originated from several hundred expanded clones of graft origin. The study traced high day-60 TCRbeta diversity in some patients to surviving recipient T cells and thymic progenitors. When one year had passed after transplant, most T-cell counts and diversity came from newly produced T cells.

This CDR3 region has 15 residues. Germline CDR1 reads SGHTA; CDR2 reads FQGNSA. V lost 2 bases and J lost 2; bases outside the gene matches: 3. For TCRbeta, the library was prepared with unique molecular identifiers. MiXCR, run by TCRdb on the PCR reads, gives a single entry per CDR3 protein. The sample comprises tens of thousands of distinct CDR3 sequences, 5% to 7% of which are singletons, and 25% to 30% rests with the top ten. This chain uses TRBV7-2 with TRBJ2-1, with 7 nucleotides matching TRBD2. Source: peripheral blood, taken 60 days after TCRalphabeta/CD19-depleted stem cell transplant. The origin of this receptor is a child in the first two years of life who had a stem cell transplant for acute myeloid leukemia, so the T cells may come from the graft donor. The CDR3 coding sequence is TGTGCCAGCAGCTTACAAGCGGGACCCTACAATGAGCAGTTCTTC. It translates to CASSLQAGPYNEQFF.